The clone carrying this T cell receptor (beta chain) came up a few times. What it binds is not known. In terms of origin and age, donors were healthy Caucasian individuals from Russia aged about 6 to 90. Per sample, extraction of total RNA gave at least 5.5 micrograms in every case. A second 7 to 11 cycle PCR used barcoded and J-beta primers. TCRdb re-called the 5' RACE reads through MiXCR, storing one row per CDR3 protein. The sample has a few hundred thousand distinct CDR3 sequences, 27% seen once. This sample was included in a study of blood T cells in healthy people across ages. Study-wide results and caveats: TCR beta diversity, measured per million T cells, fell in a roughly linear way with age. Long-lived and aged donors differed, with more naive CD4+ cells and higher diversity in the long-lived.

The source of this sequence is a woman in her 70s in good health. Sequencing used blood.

CDR3 region: CSARAPQAGEQYF. CDR3 coding DNA: TGCAGTGCTAGAGCCCCTCAGGCGGGGGAGCAGTACTTC. The genes are TRBV20-1 and TRBJ2-7; tentatively, D is TRBD2 (6 bases). Trimming cost V 1 base and J 7 bases, with 14 bases left between them. This CDR3 is 13 amino acids long. Germline V gene lookup returns CDR1 DFQATT and CDR2 SNEGSKA (reference sequence).